These 22 T cell receptor beta chains originate from one sample sequenced in a study of CD4+ T cells in melanoma. The repertoire was sequenced with immunoSEQ multiplex PCR; TCRdb's copy has only in-frame clones and lacks some. In the table there are 50,000 to 60,000 clones, more than 60% of which are singletons. Source material: tumor tissue. Receptors originate from a human donor with melanoma.

CDR3: CASSFAGQGVHWETQYF. DNA for the CDR3: TGTGCCAGCAGCTTTGCCGGACAGGGGGTACATTGGGAGACCCAGTACTTC. This chain uses TRBV13 with TRBJ2-5, with 10 bases fitting TRBD1. From germline, CDR1 is PRHDT and CDR2 FYEKMQ (reference sequence). V dropped 3 bases and J dropped 5; count of bases not matched to a gene: 12. CDR3 length: 17 residues.

Here the CDR3 reads CASSPDSSSYEQYF. The DNA for the CDR3 is TGTGCCAGCAGCCCCGACAGTTCCTCCTACGAGCAGTACTTC. The chain combines TRBV7-8 with TRBJ2-7, with D possibly matching TRBD1 (5 bases). In germline, CDR1 is SGHVS, CDR2 FQNEAQ. V gave up 5 bases and J gave up 0 bases, with 11 bases separating them. The CDR3 is made up of 14 amino acids.

In its sample, this clone was seen many times. The gene calls are TRBV7-6 and TRBJ1-2; D gene unclear. The CDR3 covers 13 residues. Germline CDR1 SGHVS, CDR2 FNYEAQ. The V end was cut by 7 bases, the J end by 1 base, with 10 bases between. The CDR3 DNA sequence: TGTGCCAGCAACAATGGCTTTAACTATGGCTACACCTTC. Its protein product is CASNNGFNYGYTF.

The genes are TRBV6-5 and TRBJ2-6; D call uncertain. There are 15 residues in the CDR3. With 6 bases removed from V and 0 bases from J, the gap between germline ends came to 9 bases. Germline assignment: CDR1 MNHEY and CDR2 SVGAGI. The chain's CDR3 is CASRSVSSGANVLTF. CDR3 nucleotide sequence: TGTGCCAGCAGATCTGTGAGCTCTGGGGCCAACGTCCTGACTTTC.

The rearrangement uses TRBV5-4 and TRBJ2-1; D assignment may be TRBD1 or TRBD2 (6 bases each). The CDR3 is 14 residues long. Germline V CDR1 and CDR2: SGHNT, YYREEE (reference sequence). Trimming left V 2 bases short and J 8 bases short, with 14 bases between. This chain's CDR3 is CASSFDWGAHEQFF. The CDR3 DNA reads as TGTGCCAGCAGCTTCGATTGGGGGGCGCATGAGCAGTTCTTC.

V usage is TRBV10-3 and J usage is TRBJ1-2; D perhaps matches TRBD1 (5 bases). Germline CDR1 ENHRY, CDR2 SYGVKD. The CDR3 loop spans 18 amino acids. Deletions cut 10 bases from V and 1 base from J, with 28 bases between. CDR3 loop: CATWDSWRVPIVNYGYTF. CDR3 coding DNA: TGTGCCACCTGGGACTCCTGGAGGGTCCCTATCGTTAACTATGGCTACACCTTC.

The chain uses TRBV11-1 and TRBJ1-2; possible D gene TRBD1, 6 bases. V was shortened by 4 bases and J by 7 bases, with 16 bases between the two germline ends. Germline V lookup: CDR1 SGHAT, CDR2 FQDESV (reference sequence). The length of the CDR3 is 14 residues. CDR3 in amino acids: CASSSEAGTFGYTF. The CDR3 nucleotides are TGTGCCAGCAGCTCCGAAGCCGGGACATTTGGCTACACCTTC.

The chain uses TRBV28 and TRBJ2-7, with D perhaps matching TRBD1 (6 bases). The V end lost 5 bases, the J end lost 5 bases, and 16 bases lay between the germline ends. CDR3 length equals 14 residues. Germline values: CDR1 MDHEN, CDR2 SYDVKM. The CDR3: CASSDNREPNEQYF. The CDR3 DNA is TGTGCCAGCAGTGATAACAGGGAACCCAACGAGCAGTACTTC.

The chain combines TRBV6-5 with TRBJ2-5; D is ambiguous. The CDR3 totals 10 residues. The germline V gene has CDR1 MNHEY and CDR2 SVGAGI. V lost 10 bases to trimming and J lost 1 base, with 4 bases between them. The CDR3 protein is CATFQETQYF. CDR3 DNA sequence: TGTGCCACTTTCCAAGAGACCCAGTACTTC.

The rearrangement links TRBV25-1 to TRBJ2-2, with D unresolved. This CDR3 contains 15 residues. The V gene lost 3 bases and the J gene lost 1 base, with 9 bases spanning the gap. Germline V gene sequence: CDR1 MGHDK, CDR2 SYGVNS. This CDR3 reads CASSDGPRNTGELFF. CDR3 sequence (DNA): TGTGCCAGCAGTGACGGCCCCCGGAACACCGGGGAGCTGTTTTTT.

This clone was found many times. A much bigger clone sits one base away, suggesting this may be a read error. The sample carries other DNA sequences with the same CDR3. J is TRBJ2-7 and V is TRBV7-3, with 9 positions matching TRBD1. V lost 2 bases and J lost 2; bases outside the gene matches: 4. The CDR3 runs 15 residues. The germline CDR1 and CDR2 sequences are SGHTA and FQGTGA. The CDR3 sequence: CASSLSGTGPYEQYF. DNA of the CDR3: TGTGCCAGCAGCTTATCCGGGACAGGGCCCTACGAGCAGTACTTC.

The rearrangement joins TRBV7-2 to TRBJ1-2, with TRBD1 identical over 9 bases. Trimming took 5 bases from V and 3 from J; bases not matched to a gene: 4. This CDR3 region has 14 residues. Germline CDR1 reads SGHTA; CDR2 reads FQGNSA. CDR3 sequence reads: CASSPRTGDYGYTF. The CDR3 bases are TGTGCCAGCAGCCCAAGGACAGGGGACTATGGCTACACCTTC.

Many counts were recorded for this clone. The V and J genes are TRBV20-1 and TRBJ1-2; weak D call: TRBD1 (6 bases). The germline V gene encodes CDR1 DFQATT and CDR2 SNEGSKA (reference sequence). This CDR3 comprises 11 residues. This CDR3 is CSGKGGEGYTF. CDR3 DNA sequence: TGCAGCGGCAAGGGGGGTGAAGGCTACACCTTC.

This clone was found a few times. V usage is TRBV5-5 and J usage is TRBJ2-1; 9 bases are a match to TRBD2. Germline V gives CDR1 SGHKS, CDR2 YYEKEE (reference sequence). The CDR3 is 16 residues long. J was trimmed by 8 bases and V by 2 bases; bases with no gene match: 11. CDR3 sequence reads: CASSFALAGKFHEQFF. In DNA, the CDR3 is TGTGCCAGCAGCTTTGCCCTAGCGGGGAAGTTTCATGAGCAGTTCTTC.

In its sample, this clone was seen many times. J is TRBJ1-5 and V is TRBV6-1; D possibly corresponds to TRBD1 (5 bases). Trimming shortened V by 6 bases and J by 6 bases, and 18 bases separated the two germline ends. The CDR3 consists of 15 residues. Germline V CDR1 and CDR2: MNHNS, SASEGT. The CDR3 coding sequence is TGTGCCAGCAGCCTCTTGGGGCGGGCAAGTCAGCCCCAGCATTTT. This translates into CASSLLGRASQPQHF.

The CDR3 sequence is CASSSRTGLETQYF. The DNA of the CDR3 is TGTGCCAGCAGCTCGAGGACAGGGTTGGAGACCCAGTACTTC. The rearrangement joins TRBV9 to TRBJ2-5, with 8 bases that match TRBD1. The germline CDR1 and CDR2 sequences are SGDLS and YYNGEE. V lost 4 bases, J lost 5 bases, and 7 bases stayed unmatched. The CDR3 sequence is 14 residues long.

This chain uses TRBV5-4 with TRBJ2-6; 10 nucleotides agree with TRBD1. This CDR3 comprises 17 residues. V dropped 5 bases and J dropped 0; count of bases not matched to a gene: 5. Germline CDR1 and CDR2: SGHNT and YYREEE (reference sequence). CDR3 region: CASRKDRGGSGANVLTF. The CDR3 DNA follows: TGTGCCAGCAGAAAGGACAGGGGGGGCTCTGGGGCCAACGTCCTGACTTTC.

V gene TRBV11-1 combines with J gene TRBJ1-1; D not resolved. Between the trimmed V and J ends, which lost 5 bases and 1 base, there was a span of 8 bases. CDR1 is SGHAT and CDR2 is FQDESV in the germline V gene (reference sequence). The CDR3 loop spans 13 amino acids. The CDR3 sequence is CASSVGWNTEAFF. Written as DNA, the CDR3 is TGTGCCAGCAGCGTCGGTTGGAACACTGAAGCTTTCTTT.

CDR3 sequence: CASSLAGRGLNEQFF. Here the CDR3 DNA reads TGCGCCAGCAGCTTGGCCGGTCGGGGACTCAATGAGCAGTTCTTC. The chain links TRBV5-1 to TRBJ2-1, with a weak D call TRBD2 (6 bases). The germline CDR1 and CDR2 sequences are SGHRS and YFSETQ. This CDR3 region has 15 residues. V was cut by 0 bases and J by 6 bases, with 13 bases left in between.

The chain carries TRBV7-8 and TRBJ1-2; weak D call: TRBD1 (6 bases). The V gene lost 5 bases and the J gene lost 3 bases, with 10 bases spanning the gap. Germline values: CDR1 SGHVS, CDR2 FQNEAQ. This CDR3 has 13 amino acids. DNA of the CDR3: TGTGCCAGCAGCGGGACACCCGACTATGGCTACACCTTC. This encodes CASSGTPDYGYTF.

The count of this clone is one. The chain combines TRBV6-1 with TRBJ1-2; unclear D gene. The CDR3 length is 19 residues. The V gene's germline CDR1 is MNHNS and CDR2 SASEGT. The V and J ends lost 0 bases and 4 bases respectively, with 24 bases between them. The CDR3 coding sequence is TGTGCCAGCAGTGAAGCGGCCAGAGTTAAGCCGGCGAAACTCTATGGCTACACCTTC. Its translation: CASSEAARVKPAKLYGYTF.

V and J are TRBV30 and TRBJ1-3; D remains ambiguous. Per germline, CDR1 GTSNPN and CDR2 SVGIG (reference sequence). V lost 2 bases, J lost 1 base, and 3 bases lay in between. This CDR3 is built from 12 residues. The CDR3: CAWSTSGNTIYF. The CDR3 nucleotides are TGTGCCTGGAGTACATCTGGAAACACCATATATTTT.